The 25 T cell receptor beta chains presented below share a single source sample, sequenced in a study of cytomegalovirus exposure and HLA in healthy donors. 13 Jbeta primers and 60 Vbeta primers were used for the PCR. Profiled with immunoSEQ multiplex PCR; TCRdb holds only in-frame clones, not every one. The sample yields fewer than 120,000 clones, roughly 86% seen once. Sample: PBMCs. The receptors originated from a man in his forties in good health and CMV-seronegative.

The J gene is TRBJ1-5, the V gene TRBV2; D is uncertain. Trimming stripped 3 bases from V and 5 bases from J, with 11 bases between. The CDR3 has 14 amino acids. CDR1 is SNHLY, CDR2 FYNNEI, per germline. CDR3 DNA sequence: TGTGCCAGCAGTGACCTGCAGGAAGATCAGCCCCAGCATTTT. It specifies CASSDLQEDQPQHF.

The chain employs TRBV9 and TRBJ1-2, with unresolved D. Germline V gene lookup returns CDR1 SGDLS and CDR2 YYNGEE. CDR3 length: 15 amino acids. V gave up 1 base and J gave up 7 bases, with 17 bases separating them. DNA of the CDR3: TGTGCCAGCAGCGTAAACCCCGCCGGATCGGGTGGCTACACCTTC. As protein: CASSVNPAGSGGYTF.

The V and J genes are TRBV30 and TRBJ1-2, with TRBD1 matching over 7 bases. The CDR3 has 16 amino acids. V lost 1 base, J lost 6 bases, and 14 bases stayed unmatched. The germline CDR1 and CDR2 sequences are GTSNPN and SVGIG (reference sequence). The CDR3 bases are TGTGCCTGGAGTGCCGACAGGGCGCGAGGGAGAAATGGCTACACCTTC. Protein: CAWSADRARGRNGYTF.

The gene calls are TRBV5-4 and TRBJ2-5; TRBD2 matches 9 bases. The J call is doubtful: the DNA matches TRBJ2-7 better. The CDR3 is made up of 14 amino acids. Per the germline V gene, CDR1 is SGHNT and CDR2 is YYREEE (reference sequence). Written as DNA, the CDR3 is TGTGCCAGCAGCTTCCAGCGCGGGAGGGACGAGCAGTACTTC. Its protein is CASSFQRGRDEQYF.

The chain uses TRBV6-1 and TRBJ1-2; 12 positions match TRBD1. CDR3 length: 14 amino acids. Germline CDR1 and CDR2: MNHNS and SASEGT. V lost 11 bases to trimming and J lost 4 bases; unmatched junction nucleotides: 8. The CDR3 DNA reads TGTGCCTCTAAGGTGGGACAGGGGGCCTATGGCTACACCTTC. Translated, it gives CASKVGQGAYGYTF.

The chain uses TRBV30 and TRBJ1-2; 7 nucleotides match TRBD1. The CDR3 contains 15 residues. Germline V gene data show CDR1 as GTSNPN and CDR2 as SVGIG (reference sequence). V dropped 2 bases and J dropped 7; count of bases not matched to a gene: 13. In nucleotides, the CDR3 is TGTGCCTGGAGTCGAGGACCCACAGGGGATGGTGGCTACACCTTC. Residues: CAWSRGPTGDGGYTF.

As DNA, the CDR3 is TGCAGCGTTGATGGAGGTAACACCGGGGAGCTGTTTTTT. This translates into CSVDGGNTGELFF. The chain employs TRBV29-1 and TRBJ2-2, with D maybe TRBD2 (5 bases). This CDR3 comprises 13 residues. Per the germline V gene, CDR1 is SQVTM and CDR2 is ANQGSEA. Between the trimmed V and J ends, which lost 3 bases and 2 bases, there was a span of 7 bases.

This clone was counted between two and nine times. This chain connects TRBV10-3 to TRBJ2-1, with 9 bases identical to TRBD1. Germline-derived CDR1 and CDR2 are ENHRY and SYGVKD. With 6 bases clipped from V and 8 bases from J, the junction kept 2 bases outside the gene matches. CDR3 length equals 12 residues. CDR3 sequence (DNA): TGTGCCATCAGCGACAGGGGGGATGAGCAGTTCTTC. Its protein is CAISDRGDEQFF.

This clone was seen just once. The chain is built from TRBV30 and TRBJ2-5, with a possible D match to TRBD1 (6 bases). V was trimmed by 1 base and J by 7 bases, leaving 13 bases between them. CDR1 and CDR2 from the germline V gene are GTSNPN and SVGIG (reference sequence). This CDR3 is 13 amino acids long. The CDR3 DNA is TGTGCCTGGAGTGATCAGGGGCTAGGGACCCAGTACTTC. Amino acids: CAWSDQGLGTQYF.

The chain has TRBV9 and TRBJ1-1; TRBD1 is a possible D gene (5 bases). The CDR3 runs to 16 residues. Between the trimmed V and J ends, which lost 4 bases and 1 base, there was a span of 17 bases. CDR1 and CDR2 from the germline V gene are SGDLS and YYNGEE. In nucleotides, the CDR3 is TGTGCCAGCAGCCCCCGGGGGTACCCGACGAACACTGAAGCTTTCTTT. It encodes CASSPRGYPTNTEAFF.

J is TRBJ2-7 and V is TRBV5-1; perhaps TRBD1 as D (6 bases). In germline, CDR1 is SGHRS, CDR2 YFSETQ. This CDR3 comprises 15 residues. V lost 1 base to trimming and J lost 2 bases, with 13 bases between them. For the CDR3, the DNA is TGCGCCAGCAGCTTGATTTCGGACAGCACCTACGAGCAGTACTTC. Its protein is CASSLISDSTYEQYF.

This chain connects TRBV5-1 to TRBJ2-3; perhaps TRBD1 as D (5 bases). The ends were cut back, 8 bases at V and 0 bases at J, with 13 bases in the middle. This CDR3 is built from 14 residues. CDR1 and CDR2 (germline): SGHRS, YFSETQ. CDR3 nucleotide sequence: TGCGCCAGTTTTAGGGGATGGAGCACAGATACGCAGTATTTT. It specifies CASFRGWSTDTQYF.

This CDR3 is CASSLQGGETQYF. DNA for the CDR3: TGTGCCAGCAGTTTACAGGGTGGAGAGACCCAGTACTTC. The V gene is TRBV27, the J gene TRBJ2-5, with D possibly TRBD1 on 5 matching bases. Looked up from germline, CDR1 is MNHEY and CDR2 is SMNVEV (reference sequence). V dropped 2 bases and J dropped 4 bases, with 8 bases sitting between them. The CDR3 is 13 amino acids.

In this sample, this clone turned up once. The chain is built from TRBV25-1 and TRBJ2-3, with D perhaps matching TRBD2 (6 bases). The CDR3 sequence is 13 residues long. CDR1 MGHDK and CDR2 SYGVNS come from the germline V gene. The V end was cut by 5 bases, the J end by 6 bases, with 12 bases between. The CDR3 DNA is TGTGCCAGCAGTCCCGGGGGACTCGATACGCAGTATTTT. Translation gives CASSPGGLDTQYF.

The rearrangement uses TRBV6-6 and TRBJ2-2; possibly TRBD2 for D (5 bases). This CDR3 region has 13 residues. V was clipped by 4 bases and J by 6 bases, with 9 bases between them. Per the germline V gene, CDR1 is MNHNY and CDR2 is SVGAGI (reference sequence). The CDR3 protein is CASSSSLAGELFF. As DNA, the CDR3 is TGTGCCAGCAGTTCTAGCTTGGCCGGGGAGCTGTTTTTT.

The chain employs TRBV2 and TRBJ2-6, with 8 bases that match TRBD1. There are 16 residues in the CDR3. From germline, CDR1 is SNHLY and CDR2 FYNNEI. V was pared by 3 bases and J by 2 bases, with 3 bases of the junction left unmatched. Here the CDR3 reads CASSERTGTGANVLTF. The CDR3 DNA reads as TGTGCCAGCAGTGAGCGGACAGGGACTGGGGCCAACGTCCTGACTTTC. Drawing the rest from reference TRBV2 and TRBJ2-6, the complete variable domain is EPEVTQTPSHQVTQMGQEVILRCVPISNHLYFYWYRQILGQKVEFLVSFYNNEISEKSEIFDDQFSVERPDGSNFTLKIRSTKLEDSAMYFCASSERTGTGANVLTFGAGSRLTVL.

CDR3 in amino acids: CASGLAETQYF. DNA for the CDR3: TGTGCTAGTGGTTTGGCTGAGACCCAGTACTTC. This rearrangement joins TRBV12-5 to TRBJ2-5; no firm D call. This CDR3 has 11 residues. V was clipped by 1 base and J by 5 bases, with 2 bases between them. The V gene's germline CDR1 is LGHNT and CDR2 FRNRAP.

As regards this clone: Germline and junction disagree at one end, which may indicate a read error. The chain has TRBV30 and TRBJ1-1, with D unclear. CDR3 length: 12 amino acids. Germline CDR1 reads GTSNPN; CDR2 reads SVGIG (reference sequence). The CDR3 here is CAWSGVNAEAFF. The CDR3 DNA follows: TGTGCCTGGAGTGGAGTGAACGCTGAAGCTTTCTTT.

This chain connects TRBV19 to TRBJ1-6; tentative D call: TRBD1 (5 bases). The germline V gene has CDR1 LNHDA and CDR2 SQIVND (reference sequence). This CDR3 contains 14 residues. V was trimmed by 8 bases and J by 8 bases, leaving 16 bases between them. The chain's CDR3 is CASGEGPTDSPLHF. For the CDR3, the DNA is TGTGCCAGTGGGGAGGGACCGACGGATTCACCCCTCCACTTT.

This chain uses TRBV5-4 with TRBJ2-1; TRBD1 might be the D (5 bases). The CDR3 extends over 15 amino acids. The germline V gene encodes CDR1 SGHNT and CDR2 YYREEE (reference sequence). V lost 0 bases and J 2 bases, leaving 9 bases between the germline ends. The CDR3 protein is CASSLEGLPYNEQFF. The DNA of the CDR3 is TGTGCCAGCAGCTTGGAGGGGCTCCCCTACAATGAGCAGTTCTTC.

The rearrangement links TRBV5-1 to TRBJ1-1, with 9 bases that match TRBD1. Germline V gives CDR1 SGHRS, CDR2 YFSETQ. This CDR3 contains 16 residues. With V trimmed by 10 bases and J by 0 bases, 13 bases remained unmatched. The CDR3 region has the DNA TGCGCCTCCCAAAGGGGACAGGGTGCCATGAACACTGAAGCTTTCTTT. This codes for CASQRGQGAMNTEAFF.

The rearrangement joins TRBV6-5 to TRBJ1-6, with TRBD1 identical over 7 bases. Per the germline V gene, CDR1 is MNHEY and CDR2 is SVGAGI. The V gene end was trimmed by 6 bases and the J gene end by 10 bases; junction bases not matched to a gene: 6. The CDR3 length is 13 residues. The CDR3: CASSTGDSSPLHF. As DNA, the CDR3 is TGTGCCAGCAGCACAGGGGACAGCTCACCCCTCCACTTT.

This chain connects TRBV19 to TRBJ1-2, with D unclear. The V and J ends lost 8 bases and 4 bases respectively, with 11 bases between them. Germline V lookup: CDR1 LNHDA, CDR2 SQIVND (reference sequence). The CDR3 consists of 12 residues. The CDR3 nucleotides are TGTGCCAGTTCCAGGAGCGGCTATGGCTACACCTTC. This translates into CASSRSGYGYTF.

The V gene is TRBV7-6, the J gene TRBJ1-3, with 10 bases matching TRBD1. The CDR3 is 18 residues long. Germline CDR1 is SGHVS and CDR2 is FNYEAQ. The J segment lost 0 bases and the V segment lost 5 bases, leaving 10 bases of the junction unmatched. CDR3 DNA: TGTGCCAGCAGCACCGGGACAGGGGCCATCCACTCTGGAAACACCATATATTTT. It is translated as CASSTGTGAIHSGNTIYF.

The J gene is TRBJ2-5, the V gene TRBV5-4; 9 nucleotides match TRBD2. There are 15 residues in the CDR3. The V gene end was trimmed by 7 bases and the J gene end by 5 bases; junction bases not matched to a gene: 12. Germline lookup yields CDR1 SGHNT and CDR2 YYREEE (reference sequence). CDR3 sequence: CASGHSGGGEETQYF. The CDR3 DNA follows: TGTGCCAGCGGCCATAGCGGGGGTGGCGAGGAGACCCAGTACTTC.